This T cell receptor (beta chain) was captured in a study of blood T cell repertoires in COVID-19. Germline V CDR1 and CDR2: LNHDA, SQIVND (reference sequence). V dropped 1 base and J dropped 8; count of bases not matched to a gene: 4. This CDR3 comprises 15 residues. The repertoire was sequenced with immunoSEQ multiplex PCR; TCRdb's copy has only in-frame clones and lacks some. The data hold more than 200,000 clones, with 80% to 90% observed a single time. Sequencing input: peripheral blood. The sequence was obtained from a woman aged 40 to 49 with active or convalescent COVID-19. The chain carries TRBV19 and TRBJ1-4; 10 nucleotides align to TRBD1. CDR3 coding DNA: TGTGCCAGTAGTATAGGGGGGGACAGGGGCGAAAAACTGTTTTTT. Translated: CASSIGGDRGEKLFF.